This T cell receptor (beta chain) was identified during a study of identical twins. This CDR3 is 14 amino acids long. Germline lookup yields CDR1 MNHNS and CDR2 SASEGT. The V end was cut by 1 base, the J end by 6 bases, with 10 bases between. Unique molecular identifiers were present on cDNA, and template switching added a universal primer site. Each CDR3 protein gets one entry after TCRdb re-called the 5' RACE reads with MiXCR. This sample has 200,000 to 300,000 distinct CDR3 sequences, with 10% to 15% found just once. Points from the study as a whole: Twin-shared out-of-frame alpha sequences were enriched for low generation probability. Interpretation of the results relied on cross-sectional statistical analysis and not on following the same donors.

About this clonotype itself: Its antigen is as yet unknown.

The sample was also reused in another study, on yellow fever vaccine responses in identical twins. That report adds: Convergence reportedly seemed to mark part of the twins' vaccine T cell response, with personalization marking the rest.

The receptor was isolated from a woman between 18 and 29 years old in good health. Sequencing was done on a sample of memory (CD45RO+) T cells sorted from blood. The V and J genes are TRBV6-1 and TRBJ1-5; tentative D call: TRBD1 (6 bases). The CDR3 protein is CASSEGQGSQPQHF. CDR3 nucleotide sequence: TGTGCCAGCAGTGAAGGGCAGGGGAGTCAGCCCCAGCATTTT.